The 31 T cell receptor beta chains given below trace back to one sample, sequenced in a study of shared clonotypes between healthy human individuals. Sequenced by immunoSEQ multiplex PCR; TCRdb stores in-frame clones only, minus some. The repertoire has approximately 710,000 clones, 90% of them found once; the top ten carry around a third. The sequenced material came from memory CD8+ T cells from PBMCs. Subset of the sample: CD45RO+ cells pooled with CCR7-negative TemRA cells. The source is a man younger than 30 in good health. Some clones in this sample may be carry-over from other donors' samples.

This clone was detected only once. The V call is TRBV28, the J call TRBJ2-3, with D uncertain. CDR3 length: 13 amino acids. V lost 6 bases and J lost 1, with 8 bases in between. In germline, CDR1 is MDHEN, CDR2 SYDVKM. The CDR3 is CASSPDRTDTQYF. In DNA form, the CDR3 reads TGTGCCAGCAGCCCCGACCGCACAGATACGCAGTATTTT.

The chain is built from TRBV29-1 and TRBJ2-2; 7 nucleotides align to TRBD1. Germline V gene sequence: CDR1 SQVTM, CDR2 ANQGSEA. The CDR3 spans 13 residues. V shed 4 bases and J 4 bases; nucleotides not matched to a gene: 3. The CDR3 coding sequence is TGCAGCGTTGTAGGGGGCACCACCGGGGAGCTGTTTTTT. This codes for CSVVGGTTGELFF.

Comment on this clone: Other nucleotide sequences in the sample specify the same CDR3. The chain has TRBV27 and TRBJ2-4, with D perhaps matching TRBD1 (6 bases). Trimming cost V 4 bases and J 6 bases, with 13 bases left between them. The CDR3 spans 14 residues. The germline gives CDR1 MNHEY, CDR2 SMNVEV (reference sequence). CDR3 sequence: CASSSGTRGNIQYF. The DNA for the CDR3 is TGTGCCAGCAGTTCCGGGACCAGGGGAAACATTCAGTACTTC.

The chain couples TRBV11-2 to TRBJ2-1; 13 bases match TRBD2. Germline CDR1 reads SGHAT; CDR2 reads FQNNGV. V shed 0 bases, J shed 7 bases, and the junction held 9 bases outside the gene matches. The CDR3 spans 18 residues. CDR3 protein: CASSLDPRTSGSYNEQFF. The CDR3, as DNA: TGTGCCAGCAGCTTAGACCCCAGGACTAGCGGGAGTTATAATGAGCAGTTCTTC. Full variable domain (outside the CDR3, taken from reference TRBV11-2 and TRBJ2-1): EAGVAQSPRYKIIEKRQSVAFWCNPISGHATLYWYQQILGQGPKLLIQFQNNGVVDDSQLPKDRFSAERLKGVDSTLKIQPAKLEDSAVYLCASSLDPRTSGSYNEQFFGPGTRLTVL.

The gene calls are TRBV28 and TRBJ2-7; D perhaps matches TRBD1 (6 bases). This CDR3 has 16 amino acids. Trimming took 9 bases from V and 5 from J, leaving 26 bases between them. Germline-derived CDR1 and CDR2 are MDHEN and SYDVKM. CDR3 bases: TGTGCCAGTGCGAATAACAGGGCCTTCGGCTTAGACGAGCAGTACTTC. Translation: CASANNRAFGLDEQYF.

This clone was detected only once. This sequence joins TRBV7-2 and TRBJ2-7; D is undetermined. CDR1 is SGHTA and CDR2 is FQGNSA in the germline V gene. This CDR3 contains 15 residues. Trimming shortened V by 1 base and J by 0 bases, and 10 bases separated the two germline ends. The CDR3 reads CASSLGAVSSYEQYF. The CDR3, as DNA: TGTGCCAGCAGCTTAGGGGCCGTTAGCTCCTACGAGCAGTACTTC.

This clone was detected once. The chain carries TRBV7-9 and TRBJ2-5, with 7 bases lining up with TRBD2. V shed 5 bases and J 0 bases; nucleotides not matched to a gene: 15. The CDR3 has 18 residues. The V gene's germline CDR1 is SEHNR and CDR2 FQNEAQ (reference sequence). CDR3 DNA sequence: TGTGCCAGCAGCGAAACTCCAAAAGCGGGAAGCAACCAAGAGACCCAGTACTTC. It yields the protein CASSETPKAGSNQETQYF.

The V and J genes are TRBV7-2 and TRBJ2-2, with a tentative D call TRBD2 (6 bases). Germline CDR1 is SGHTA and CDR2 is FQGNSA. Deletions cut 3 bases from V and 2 bases from J, with 7 bases between. This CDR3 spans 14 amino acids. The CDR3 DNA reads as TGTGCCAGCAGCTTCGGACTAAACACCGGGGAGCTGTTTTTT. Its translation is CASSFGLNTGELFF.

The rearrangement links TRBV5-4 to TRBJ2-7; 14 bases fit TRBD2. CDR1 is SGHNT, CDR2 YYREEE, per germline (reference sequence). The V and J ends lost 4 bases and 3 bases, in that order; junction bases with no gene match: 3. The CDR3 contains 15 residues. The CDR3 coding sequence is TGTGCCAGCAGCCCGGGACTAGCGGGAGTCTACGAGCAGTACTTC. Amino acid sequence: CASSPGLAGVYEQYF. The full variable domain, completed using reference TRBV5-4 and TRBJ2-7, is ETGVTQSPTHLIKTRGQQVTLRCSSQSGHNTVSWYQQALGQGPQFIFQYYREEENGRGNFPPRFSGLQFPNYSSELNVNALELDDSALYLCASSPGLAGVYEQYFGPGTRLTVT.

This clone was counted a single time. The CDR3 region is CASSDSDSSGANVLTF. The CDR3 nucleotides read TGTGCCAGCAGTGACTCTGACAGCTCTGGGGCCAACGTCCTGACTTTC. The chain joins TRBV6-4 to TRBJ2-6; the D gene is possibly TRBD1 (5 bases). Germline V gene sequence: CDR1 MRHNA, CDR2 SNTAGT. Trimming left V 0 bases short and J 0 bases short, with 6 bases between. The CDR3 spans 16 residues.

The genes are TRBV29-1 and TRBJ2-5; D is perhaps TRBD2 (7 bases). CDR1 and CDR2 from the germline V gene are SQVTM and ANQGSEA. Deletions cut 6 bases from V and 5 bases from J, with 16 bases between. The CDR3 totals 13 residues. CDR3 nucleotide sequence: TGCAGCGTCCAGTGGGGGGGCTGGGAGACCCAGTACTTC. Translating gives CSVQWGGWETQYF.

This clone turned up a few times. At one end the junction does not follow the germline gene, possibly because of a read error. The J gene is TRBJ2-7, the V gene TRBV29-1; D is ambiguous. This CDR3 region has 10 residues. Per germline, CDR1 SQVTM and CDR2 ANQGSEA. Written as DNA, the CDR3 is TGCAGCGGTCCGTACCACCTATCCTCCTTC. Residues: CSGPYHLSSF.

A few counts support this clone. This rearrangement joins TRBV6-4 to TRBJ2-7, with 7 positions matching TRBD2. V was pared by 7 bases and J by 4 bases, with 13 bases of the junction left unmatched. Germline V gene sequence: CDR1 MRHNA, CDR2 SNTAGT. There are 15 residues in the CDR3. CDR3 residues: CASTTPASGSYEQYF. The CDR3 DNA sequence: TGTGCCAGCACTACCCCGGCTAGCGGAAGTTACGAGCAGTACTTC.

The chain couples TRBV14 to TRBJ2-3; a possible D gene is TRBD2 (6 bases). With 1 base removed from V and 3 bases from J, the gap between germline ends came to 14 bases. The CDR3 consists of 16 residues. Germline CDR1 is SGHDN and CDR2 is FVKESK. The DNA for the CDR3 is TGTGCCAGCAGCCAAGGACGGGAGCGCTTGACAGATACGCAGTATTTT. Amino acid sequence: CASSQGRERLTDTQYF.

This chain links TRBV7-6 with TRBJ1-2; D is unresolved. The CDR3 consists of 18 residues. Germline-derived CDR1 and CDR2 are SGHVS and FNYEAQ. The V gene lost 5 bases and the J gene lost 0 bases, with 22 bases spanning the gap. Here the CDR3 DNA reads TGTGCCAGCAGCCCCCGAGAGGGAGCGGTGGGAGCTAACTATGGCTACACCTTC. As protein: CASSPREGAVGANYGYTF.

The chain couples TRBV7-9 to TRBJ2-1; 7 bases map to TRBD2. CDR1 SEHNR and CDR2 FQNEAQ come from the germline V gene (reference sequence). There are 16 residues in the CDR3. J gave up 3 bases and V 5 bases, and 10 bases lay outside the gene matches. As DNA, the CDR3 is TGTGCCAGCAGCCCGAGACTAGCTACCATCTACAATGAGCAGTTCTTC. It codes for CASSPRLATIYNEQFF.

This clone was seen only a few times. The chain recombines TRBV19 with TRBJ2-5; D may be TRBD2 (6 bases). CDR1 is LNHDA, CDR2 SQIVND, per germline (reference sequence). The V end lost 6 bases, the J end lost 5 bases, and 19 bases lay between the germline ends. This CDR3 is 15 amino acids long. CDR3 in DNA: TGTGCCAGTAGCCAGCGGGCCGCGATGGTGGAGACCCAGTACTTC. Its translation: CASSQRAAMVETQYF.

The rearrangement uses TRBV7-9 and TRBJ1-1, with a possible D match to TRBD1 (6 bases). Trimming left V 6 bases short and J 1 base short, with 12 bases between. Germline loops: CDR1 SEHNR, CDR2 FQNEAQ (reference sequence). This CDR3 comprises 14 residues. CDR3 in amino acids: CASRGAGKNTEAFF. The CDR3 nucleotides read TGTGCCAGCAGGGGGGCAGGAAAGAACACTGAAGCTTTCTTT.

This clone has only one observation. This chain connects TRBV29-1 to TRBJ1-3; TRBD1 matches 8 bases. This CDR3 comprises 13 residues. Germline V gives CDR1 SQVTM, CDR2 ANQGSEA. V gave up 5 bases and J gave up 7 bases; unmatched junction bases: 7. Here the CDR3 reads CSVYGQGGNTIYF. The CDR3 nucleotides read TGCAGCGTTTACGGACAGGGTGGGAACACCATATATTTT.

The chain links TRBV2 to TRBJ2-5; D perhaps matches TRBD2 (5 bases). Trimming took off 0 bases at V and 9 bases at J, with 17 bases between the two ends. The CDR3 runs to 15 residues. Germline CDR1 SNHLY, CDR2 FYNNEI. The CDR3 is CASSEALGLNGAQYF. Written as DNA, the CDR3 is TGTGCCAGCAGTGAAGCGCTTGGACTTAATGGGGCCCAGTACTTC.

The chain uses TRBV10-2 and TRBJ2-1, with 9 positions matching TRBD2. The junction had 4 bases not matched to a gene; V was cut back by 4 bases and J by 0 bases. Germline CDR1 reads WSHSY; CDR2 reads SAAADI. CDR3 length: 16 amino acids. In DNA, the CDR3 is TGCGCCAGCAGTGGACTAGCGGCTAGCTCCTACAATGAGCAGTTCTTC. This codes for CASSGLAASSYNEQFF.

The V and J genes are TRBV6-5 and TRBJ2-7, with 12 bases aligning to TRBD1. CDR3 length: 13 residues. Per the germline V gene, CDR1 is MNHEY and CDR2 is SVGAGI. DNA for the CDR3: TGTGCCAGCAGTTACGGGACAGGGGGCCCCCCTACAGTC. Protein product: CASSYGTGGPPTV.

The V call is TRBV7-6, the J call TRBJ2-7; either TRBD1 or TRBD2 may fit D (5 bases each). The V and J ends lost 3 bases and 5 bases respectively, with 8 bases between them. Germline lookup yields CDR1 SGHVS and CDR2 FNYEAQ. The CDR3 has 12 residues. The CDR3 nucleotides are TGTGCCAGCAGCTTGCCGGGGCACGAGCAGTACTTC. Translating it yields CASSLPGHEQYF.

V usage is TRBV28 and J usage is TRBJ2-1, with 11 bases identical to TRBD2. The CDR3 has 16 amino acids. Germline V lookup: CDR1 MDHEN, CDR2 SYDVKM. Losses at the gene ends were 6 bases for V and 2 bases for J; bases not matched to a gene: 6. CDR3 protein: CASRPIAGGPYNEQFF. The CDR3 nucleotides read TGTGCCAGCAGACCCATAGCGGGAGGGCCCTACAATGAGCAGTTCTTC.

The V call is TRBV11-3, the J call TRBJ2-1; no definite D call. V lost 4 bases and J lost 9, with 10 bases in between. Germline-derived CDR1 and CDR2 are SGHNT and YENEEA. The CDR3 consists of 12 residues. Written as DNA, the CDR3 is TGTGCCAGCAGCTCGATAAGTAGTGAGCAGTTCTTC. This codes for CASSSISSEQFF.

The chain carries TRBV10-3 and TRBJ1-1; D remains ambiguous. Germline V gene data show CDR1 as ENHRY and CDR2 as SYGVKD. The CDR3 consists of 14 residues. The V end lost 0 bases, the J end lost 5 bases, and 10 bases lay between the germline ends. CDR3 protein: CAISESLSGTEAFF. The CDR3 nucleotides read TGTGCCATCAGTGAGTCCTTGTCAGGAACTGAAGCTTTCTTT.

The V gene is TRBV30, the J gene TRBJ2-7, with no clear D. With 0 bases removed from V and 2 bases from J, the gap between germline ends came to 2 bases. The CDR3 has 11 residues. CDR1 and CDR2 from the germline V gene are GTSNPN and SVGIG (reference sequence). The CDR3 DNA reads as TGTGCCTGGAGTGTCACCTACGAGCAGTACTTC. Translated, it gives CAWSVTYEQYF.

The count of this clone is one. The chain combines TRBV28 with TRBJ2-7, with 7 bases matching TRBD2. V lost 7 bases to trimming and J lost 4 bases; unmatched junction nucleotides: 13. The CDR3 spans 15 residues. Germline V lookup: CDR1 MDHEN, CDR2 SYDVKM. The CDR3: CASTPGREIVYEQYF. The CDR3, as DNA: TGTGCCAGCACCCCGGGGCGGGAGATTGTTTACGAGCAGTACTTC.

The chain carries TRBV4-1 and TRBJ2-1; 9 bases fit TRBD1. Germline CDR1 and CDR2: MGHRA and YSYEKL. The CDR3 sequence is 17 residues long. Trimming took 1 base from V and 8 from J; bases not matched to a gene: 12. In DNA, the CDR3 is TGCGCCAGCAGCCAAGTTACCCGGGACAGGGTAGGGCATGAGCAGTTCTTC. It translates to CASSQVTRDRVGHEQFF.

V is TRBV2 and J is TRBJ2-7; D call uncertain. V lost 7 bases and J lost 5, with 12 bases in between. Germline V gene lookup returns CDR1 SNHLY and CDR2 FYNNEI. This CDR3 is built from 12 residues. The CDR3 sequence is CASNYRSDEQYF. The CDR3 coding sequence is TGTGCCAGCAATTATAGGTCGGACGAGCAGTACTTC. Combining the CDR3 with reference TRBV2 and TRBJ2-7 gives the whole variable domain EPEVTQTPSHQVTQMGQEVILRCVPISNHLYFYWYRQILGQKVEFLVSFYNNEISEKSEIFDDQFSVERPDGSNFTLKIRSTKLEDSAMYFCASNYRSDEQYFGPGTRLTVT.

A single count supports this clone. The genes are TRBV11-2 and TRBJ2-3; weak D call: TRBD1 (7 bases). Germline loops: CDR1 SGHAT, CDR2 FQNNGV. The V and J ends lost 7 bases and 14 bases respectively, with 19 bases between them. The length of the CDR3 is 12 residues. The CDR3 is CASTSGGRPRYF. CDR3 in DNA: TGTGCCAGCACCTCAGGGGGGAGGCCCCGGTATTTT.